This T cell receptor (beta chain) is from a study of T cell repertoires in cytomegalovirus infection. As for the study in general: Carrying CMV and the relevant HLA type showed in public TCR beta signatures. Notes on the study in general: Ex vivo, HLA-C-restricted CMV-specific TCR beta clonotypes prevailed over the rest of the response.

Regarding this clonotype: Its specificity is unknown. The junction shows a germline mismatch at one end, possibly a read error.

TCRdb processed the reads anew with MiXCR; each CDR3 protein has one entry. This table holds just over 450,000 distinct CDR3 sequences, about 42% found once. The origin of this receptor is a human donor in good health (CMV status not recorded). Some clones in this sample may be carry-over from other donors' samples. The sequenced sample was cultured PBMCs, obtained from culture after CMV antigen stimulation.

The CDR3 loop reads CASSQGEASPTGIF. The CDR3 nucleotides are TGCGCCAGCAGCCAAGGCGAGGCGTCCCCAACCGGAATCTTC. V and J are TRBV4-1 and TRBJ2-1; no firm D call. The CDR3 is 14 residues long. The germline V gene has CDR1 MGHRA and CDR2 YSYEKL.